This T cell receptor beta chain derives from a study of shared clonotypes between healthy human individuals. Naivety among CD8 cells was defined by CD45RO negativity and positive CCR7 selection, thereby excluding terminally differentiated effector memory CD45RA+ cells. The study drew its donors from healthy HIV-negative adults without recent acute infections or vaccinations. Template for every sorted-subset replicate PCR totaled 150 to 250 ng DNA, some 30,000 T cell genomes. Assay: immunoSEQ multiplex PCR; the TCRdb copy retains only in-frame clones and omits some. In the table there are 2 million to 2.5 million clones, approximately 94% of which are singletons. About this clone: Its antigen remains unknown. Other DNA sequences in the sample encode the same CDR3.

Broader study findings: Generation probabilities were higher for clonotypes shared across all four sorted-subset donors than for unshared ones. Estimated clonotype richness was generally higher in naive than memory subsets.

CDR1 SEHNR and CDR2 FQNEAQ come from the germline V gene (reference sequence). The germline V and J ends were trimmed by 5 bases and 2 bases, with 3 bases remaining between them. This CDR3 contains 11 residues. The J gene is TRBJ2-5, the V gene TRBV7-9; no firm D call. The sequenced sample consisted of naive CD8+ T cells from PBMCs. The receptor was derived from a man aged 18 to 29 in good health. Some clones in this sample may be carry-over from other donors' samples. This CDR3 reads CASSQQETQYF. DNA for the CDR3: TGTGCCAGCAGCCAGCAAGAGACCCAGTACTTC.